This section outlines one T cell receptor (beta chain) sequence together with its context. This record belongs to a study of blood T cells in healthy people across ages. A second about 7 to 12 cycle PCR used barcoded and J-beta primers. TCRdb ran MiXCR on the 5' RACE reads and lists one entry per CDR3 protein. The data hold approximately 900,000 distinct CDR3 sequences, with 48% observed a single time. The TCR sequence derives from a man aged 25-45 years in good health. What was sequenced was blood.

The DNA of the CDR3 is TGCAGTGCTAGTCAGGGGATCAGGGATGAAGCTTTCTTT. It translates to CSASQGIRDEAFF. This chain uses TRBV20-1 with TRBJ1-1; perhaps TRBD1 as D (6 bases). The CDR3 is made up of 13 amino acids. Trimming shortened V by 3 bases and J by 7 bases, and 15 bases separated the two germline ends. The V gene's germline CDR1 is DFQATT and CDR2 SNEGSKA (reference sequence).